One and the same sample provided the 21 T cell receptor beta chains below, sequenced in a study of T cells in Graves' hyperthyroidism and ophthalmopathy. Researchers took RNA transcripts and amplified the TCR beta CDR3 regions from them. Initially, a first-round RT-PCR of the TCR CDR3 employed the HTBI primer set. TCRdb independently ran MiXCR on the multiplex PCR reads; one entry per CDR3 protein. The sample includes roughly 510,000 distinct CDR3 sequences, 46% of them seen just once. The source material was peripheral blood or thyroid tissue (not recorded which). These receptors all come from an adult woman with Graves' disease, either hyperthyroidism or ophthalmopathy (not recorded which).

The chain is built from TRBV29-1 and TRBJ2-5; TRBD2 agrees at 8 bases. Unmatched junction bases numbered 13, after V lost 7 bases and J lost 3 bases. Germline values: CDR1 SQVTM, CDR2 ANQGSEA. The CDR3 totals 15 residues. The CDR3 region is CSGSDTEAGEETQYF. CDR3 nucleotides: TGCAGCGGTTCCGACACTGAAGCGGGGGAAGAGACCCAGTACTTC.

This clonotype was seen repeatedly, ten times or more. This chain connects TRBV25-1 to TRBJ1-6; possible D gene TRBD1, 6 bases. The germline V gene has CDR1 MGHDK and CDR2 SYGVNS. The V end was cut by 4 bases, the J end by 5 bases, with 12 bases between. The CDR3 has 15 amino acids. Here the CDR3 DNA reads TGTGCCAGCAGTGCACAGGGTGGGAATAATTCACCCCTCCACTTT. Translating gives CASSAQGGNNSPLHF.

This clonotype was counted a few times. The chain recombines TRBV7-9 with TRBJ2-5, with TRBD1 matching 9 bases. The CDR3 totals 15 residues. CDR1 is SEHNR, CDR2 FQNEAQ, per germline (reference sequence). V gave up 5 bases and J gave up 5 bases; unmatched junction bases: 9. The CDR3 DNA is TGTGCCAGCAGCCAACGGACAGGGGTTAAGGAGACCCAGTACTTC. Encoded protein: CASSQRTGVKETQYF.

This clonotype was counted at least ten times. The chain uses TRBV25-1 and TRBJ2-3; a weak D match, TRBD1 (5 bases). Trimming removed 3 bases at V and 1 base at J, with 8 bases between. The CDR3 covers 14 residues. Germline V lookup: CDR1 MGHDK, CDR2 SYGVNS. The CDR3 bases are TGTGCCAGCAGTGACAGGGCGGGCACAGATACGCAGTATTTT. Its protein product is CASSDRAGTDTQYF.

This clonotype was recorded at least ten times. The chain couples TRBV25-1 to TRBJ1-2, with a weak D call TRBD1 (6 bases). The germline CDR1 and CDR2 sequences are MGHDK and SYGVNS. This CDR3 has 15 residues. Trimming left V 4 bases short and J 7 bases short, with 19 bases between. For the CDR3, the DNA is TGTGCCAGCAGTGGGACAGACAGGTTAGGACCTGGCTACACCTTC. Translated, it gives CASSGTDRLGPGYTF.

This rearrangement joins TRBV7-3 to TRBJ1-1, with D possibly TRBD1 on 5 matching bases. Trimming pared 5 bases from V and 2 bases from J, leaving 15 bases between. Germline CDR1 is SGHTA and CDR2 is FQGTGA. The length of the CDR3 is 15 residues. The CDR3 nucleotides are TGTGCCAGCAGCCCTACGGGACGTAGTAACACTGAAGCTTTCTTT. This sequence encodes CASSPTGRSNTEAFF.

This clonotype was seen only a few times. This may stem from a read error, because a much larger clone lies one nucleotide away. V usage is TRBV12-3 or TRBV12-4 and J usage is TRBJ1-1; 7 nucleotides align to TRBD1. After removal of 6 bases from V and 5 bases from J, the junction contained 6 bases not matched to a gene. CDR3 size: 13 residues. The CDR3 DNA is TGTGCCAGCAGCCCGGGACAGAAGACTGAAGCTTTCTTT. As protein: CASSPGQKTEAFF.

This sequence joins TRBV5-1 and TRBJ1-1, with 8 bases fitting TRBD1. Germline CDR1 is SGHRS and CDR2 is YFSETQ. V lost 5 bases, J lost 5 bases, and 11 bases stayed unmatched. This CDR3 has 15 residues. The CDR3 sequence is CASRLTTGGPTEAFF. The CDR3 DNA is TGCGCCAGCAGACTGACAACAGGGGGACCAACTGAAGCTTTCTTT.

This clonotype was observed a few times. This chain links TRBV29-1 with TRBJ1-2; D is unresolved. The CDR3 is 11 residues long. Trimming removed 6 bases at V and 1 base at J, with 6 bases between. From germline, CDR1 is SQVTM and CDR2 ANQGSEA. CDR3 in amino acids: CSVVDNYGYTF. CDR3 nucleotide sequence: TGCAGCGTCGTAGATAACTATGGCTACACCTTC.

This clonotype was recorded at least ten times. The chain employs TRBV19 and TRBJ1-2, with D perhaps TRBD1 (5 bases). The V end was cut by 3 bases, the J end by 8 bases, with 19 bases between. Germline V gives CDR1 LNHDA, CDR2 SQIVND (reference sequence). The CDR3 has 15 amino acids. CDR3 DNA: TGTGCCAGTAGTATCAGTCACCGGGGGTTATACGGCTACACCTTC. It is translated as CASSISHRGLYGYTF.

Many counts were recorded for this clonotype. The rearrangement joins TRBV19 to TRBJ1-3, with a weak D call TRBD1 (5 bases). Germline V CDR1 and CDR2: LNHDA, SQIVND (reference sequence). Trimming removed 5 bases from V and 2 bases from J, with 16 bases in between. CDR3 length: 16 amino acids. CDR3 DNA: TGTGCCAGTAGTTGGGACGGCCGAACAGCTGGAAACACCATATATTTT. Residues: CASSWDGRTAGNTIYF.

This clonotype was observed many times. The CDR3 reads CASSLDRGFYGYTF. CDR3 coding DNA: TGTGCCAGCAGCTTAGACAGGGGATTCTATGGCTACACCTTC. The J gene is TRBJ1-2, the V gene TRBV7-9; TRBD1 aligns across 7 bases. The CDR3 spans 14 residues. Germline CDR1 SEHNR, CDR2 FQNEAQ (reference sequence). The V gene end was trimmed by 1 base and the J gene end by 4 bases; junction bases not matched to a gene: 3. Together with reference TRBV7-9 and TRBJ1-2, the CDR3 gives the full variable domain: DTGVSQNPRHKITKRGQNVTFRCDPISEHNRLYWYRQTLGQGPEFLTYFQNEAQLEKSRLLSDRFSAERPKGSFSTLEIQRTEQGDSAMYLCASSLDRGFYGYTFGSGTRLTVV.

Details on this clonotype: One end of the junction fails to match germline, which may point to a read error. This sequence joins TRBV7-9 and TRBJ2-7; 10 nucleotides line up with TRBD1. The germline gives CDR1 SEHNR, CDR2 FQNEAQ (reference sequence). The CDR3 is made up of 15 amino acids. The CDR3 is CASRPGTGESYEQYF. The CDR3 coding sequence is TGCGCCAGCAGGCCCGGGACAGGGGAGTCCTACGAGCAGTACTTC.

The chain couples TRBV6-6 to TRBJ1-1; 9 nucleotides align to TRBD1. Germline V gene data show CDR1 as MNHNY and CDR2 as SVGAGI (reference sequence). The V segment lost 6 bases and the J segment 2 bases; nucleotides outside the gene matches: 7. The CDR3 totals 15 residues. As DNA, the CDR3 is TGTGCCAGCAGGGGACAGGGTAGAGATAACACTGAAGCTTTCTTT. Encoded protein: CASRGQGRDNTEAFF.

This clonotype was counted at least ten times. The chain combines TRBV13 with TRBJ1-3; TRBD1 matches 8 bases. Germline CDR1 and CDR2: PRHDT and FYEKMQ (reference sequence). The CDR3 contains 17 residues. The ends lost 4 bases at V and 4 bases at J; junction bases unmatched: 12. The CDR3 DNA reads as TGTGCCAGCAGCTCGAGAGAAACAGGGGGGATCGGAAACACCATATATTTT. It codes for CASSSRETGGIGNTIYF.

This sequence joins TRBV10-3 and TRBJ1-2, with D unresolved. V lost 3 bases, J lost 10 bases, and 15 bases lay in between. CDR1 and CDR2 from the germline V gene are ENHRY and SYGVKD. CDR3 length equals 13 residues. The CDR3 reads CAISDSPGSAYTF. CDR3 DNA: TGTGCCATCAGTGACTCGCCGGGGTCCGCCTACACCTTC.

This clonotype turned up a few times. This chain connects TRBV29-1 to TRBJ2-1, with D unresolved. Germline values: CDR1 SQVTM, CDR2 ANQGSEA. V lost 4 bases and J lost 6, with 7 bases in between. The CDR3 covers 11 residues. The CDR3 nucleotides are TGCAGCGTTGGATCCCTCAATGAGCAGTTCTTC. Translating gives CSVGSLNEQFF.

CDR3 region: CASSYSPKETQYF. Written as DNA, the CDR3 is TGTGCCAGCAGCTATAGCCCGAAAGAGACCCAGTACTTC. The gene calls are TRBV7-2 and TRBJ2-5, with unresolved D. In germline, CDR1 is SGHTA, CDR2 FQGNSA. The CDR3 loop spans 13 amino acids. V lost 4 bases and J lost 3, with 9 bases in between.

This chain links TRBV20-1 with TRBJ1-1; 10 nucleotides align to TRBD1. V was clipped by 6 bases and J by 0 bases; unmatched bases: 4. CDR1 and CDR2 (germline): DFQATT, SNEGSKA (reference sequence). This CDR3 is built from 14 residues. CDR3 coding DNA: TGCAGTGCAGGGACAGGGGAACTGAACACTGAAGCTTTCTTT. The encoded protein is CSAGTGELNTEAFF.

The DNA of the CDR3 is TGTGCCACCAGCAGAGCCAGAAGGAACACTGAAGCTTTCTTT. Its translation is CATSRARRNTEAFF. The chain uses TRBV15 and TRBJ1-1; D unclear. This CDR3 spans 14 amino acids. Trimming removed 1 base at V and 1 base at J, with 7 bases between. CDR1 LNHNV and CDR2 YYDKDF come from the germline V gene (reference sequence).

This clonotype was seen ten or more times. This rearrangement joins TRBV3-1 to TRBJ1-6, with D tentatively TRBD1 (5 bases). Deletions cut 4 bases from V and 10 bases from J, with 14 bases between. CDR1 and CDR2 from the germline V gene are LGHDT and YNNKEL (reference sequence). The CDR3 extends over 14 amino acids. CDR3 amino acids: CASSPTRVHSPLHF. The CDR3 DNA reads as TGTGCCAGCAGCCCGACCAGGGTCCACTCACCCCTCCACTTT.